The 9 T cell receptor beta chains below come from one sample, sequenced in a study of blood T cell repertoires in COVID-19. Sequencing was performed with immunoSEQ multiplex PCR; in TCRdb, only in-frame clones are kept and a portion is missing. This sample has about 140,000 clones; around 90% occur once, and the top ten carry less than 2%. Sequences were obtained from peripheral blood. Receptors were obtained from a woman aged 55 to 70 with acute or convalescent COVID-19.

V usage is TRBV7-9 and J usage is TRBJ1-3; 7 bases agree with TRBD1. Germline V CDR1 and CDR2: SEHNR, FQNEAQ (reference sequence). The CDR3 spans 14 residues. Trimming at V came to 5 bases and at J to 1 base, leaving 2 bases not matched to a gene. Here the CDR3 DNA reads TGTGCCAGCAGCATGGGACAGTCTGGAAACACCATATATTTT. Translated, it gives CASSMGQSGNTIYF.

This chain joins TRBV19 and TRBJ1-2; D uncertain. Germline V gene lookup returns CDR1 LNHDA and CDR2 SQIVND (reference sequence). This CDR3 is built from 16 residues. V dropped 5 bases and J dropped 1 base, with 17 bases sitting between them. Here the CDR3 DNA reads TGTGCCAGTAGTTGGTCAGGCAATACTTTTAACTATGGCTACACCTTC. Amino acid sequence: CASSWSGNTFNYGYTF.

The gene calls are TRBV2 and TRBJ1-5; the match to TRBD1 covers 7 bases. J lost 6 bases, V lost 6 bases, and 8 bases had no gene match. CDR3 size: 14 residues. Looked up from germline, CDR1 is SNHLY and CDR2 is FYNNEI. In DNA form, the CDR3 reads TGTGCCAGCAGCCCGACAGGGCGAACTCAGCCCCAGCATTTT. It codes for CASSPTGRTQPQHF.

This sequence joins TRBV3-1 (or the pseudogene TRBV3-2) and TRBJ2-1; 7 bases line up with TRBD1. The J segment lost 5 bases and the V segment lost 4 bases, leaving 5 bases of the junction unmatched. The CDR3 has 14 amino acids. Looked up from germline, CDR1 is LGHDT and CDR2 is YNNKEL (reference sequence). As DNA, the CDR3 is TGTGCCAGCAGCCTCGGGACAGACAACAATGAGCAGTTCTTC. Translating gives CASSLGTDNNEQFF.

The chain links TRBV18 to TRBJ2-2; D is ambiguous. Per the germline V gene, CDR1 is KGHSH and CDR2 is LQKENI. The CDR3 runs 13 residues. The V gene lost 0 bases and the J gene lost 6 bases, with 5 bases spanning the gap. The CDR3 nucleotides are TGTGCCAGCTCACCACCGCAGTCCGGGGAGCTGTTTTTT. The encoded protein is CASSPPQSGELFF.

This clone was found a few times. The rearrangement links TRBV18 to TRBJ1-1, with 9 nucleotides matching TRBD1. The CDR3 has 15 amino acids. The germline V gene encodes CDR1 KGHSH and CDR2 LQKENI. Trimming removed 3 bases from V and 4 bases from J; junction bases left unmatched: 6. The DNA of the CDR3 is TGTGCCAGCTCACCTTGGACAGGGGAGGTCACTGAAGCTTTCTTT. Translating it yields CASSPWTGEVTEAFF.

The chain has TRBV2 and TRBJ2-2, with 13 bases that match TRBD2. J lost 1 base, V lost 6 bases, and 5 bases had no gene match. The CDR3 covers 17 residues. Germline-derived CDR1 and CDR2 are SNHLY and FYNNEI. The CDR3 nucleotides read TGTGCCAGCAGAACCGGGACTAGCGGGGAGAACACCGGGGAGCTGTTTTTT. This translates into CASRTGTSGENTGELFF.

This chain connects TRBV5-4 to TRBJ1-2; D is ambiguous. Germline V gene data show CDR1 as SGHNT and CDR2 as YYREEE (reference sequence). V was cut by 4 bases and J by 3 bases, with 22 bases left in between. The CDR3 totals 17 residues. The CDR3: CASSPLPPGNGDYGYTF. CDR3 bases: TGTGCCAGCAGCCCCCTCCCCCCGGGAAACGGCGACTATGGCTACACCTTC.

The chain joins TRBV6-5 to TRBJ1-2, with 9 bases identical to TRBD1. Trimming cost V 4 bases and J 8 bases; bases outside gene matches: 8. This CDR3 is built from 14 residues. CDR1 is MNHEY, CDR2 SVGAGI, per germline. The CDR3 spells CASSFGDRGGGYTF. For the CDR3, the DNA is TGTGCCAGCAGTTTTGGTGACAGGGGGGGCGGCTACACCTTC.